Listed here are 20 T cell receptor beta chains from one sample, sequenced in a study of cytomegalovirus exposure and HLA in healthy donors. The primer mix had 60 Vbeta and 13 Jbeta primers. Clones were read by immunoSEQ multiplex PCR, and TCRdb kept only the in-frame ones, dropping some. The sample lists about 37,000 clones; 81% were seen once. Sequencing input: PBMCs. The receptors were sampled from a woman aged 40 to 50 in good health and CMV-seronegative.

The CDR3 DNA follows: TGTGCCAGCACTATCTCCAATGAGCAGTTCTTC. Translation gives CASTISNEQFF. This sequence joins TRBV2 and TRBJ2-1; unclear D gene. Germline loops: CDR1 SNHLY, CDR2 FYNNEI. The V gene lost 7 bases and the J gene lost 6 bases, with 7 bases spanning the gap. The CDR3 totals 11 residues.

The chain joins TRBV7-2 to TRBJ1-5, with unresolved D. The CDR3 consists of 13 residues. Trimming left V 5 bases short and J 6 bases short, with 11 bases between. Germline-derived CDR1 and CDR2 are SGHTA and FQGNSA. The CDR3 loop is CASSSGPIQPQHF. The DNA for the CDR3 is TGTGCCAGCAGCAGCGGACCAATTCAGCCCCAGCATTTT.

This clone was seen only once. The chain links TRBV28 to TRBJ2-3, with D possibly being TRBD1 (7 bases). The CDR3 is made up of 15 amino acids. V shed 5 bases and J shed 1 base, with 13 bases lying between them. Germline CDR1 and CDR2: MDHEN and SYDVKM. The CDR3 sequence: CASSPRGERTDTQYF. The CDR3 nucleotides read TGTGCCAGCAGTCCCAGGGGGGAACGCACAGATACGCAGTATTTT.

The chain recombines TRBV7-9 with TRBJ1-3, with no clear D. In germline, CDR1 is SEHNR, CDR2 FQNEAQ (reference sequence). The CDR3 is 16 amino acids. V was clipped by 5 bases and J by 4 bases, with 18 bases between them. The CDR3 spells CASSPVGRGAGNTIYF. The DNA of the CDR3 is TGTGCCAGCAGCCCGGTAGGACGGGGTGCGGGAAACACCATATATTTT.

The CDR3 loop reads CAITRSVAGGDTQYF. The CDR3 region has the DNA TGTGCCATTACGAGGTCGGTAGCGGGGGGAGATACGCAGTATTTT. The chain combines TRBV6-1 with TRBJ2-3, with TRBD2 matching 10 bases. Germline CDR1 and CDR2: MNHNS and SASEGT. V shed 10 bases and J 5 bases; nucleotides not matched to a gene: 12. This CDR3 is built from 15 residues.

V is TRBV7-9 and J is TRBJ2-6; 7 positions match TRBD1. With V trimmed by 6 bases and J by 0 bases, 5 bases remained unmatched. CDR1 and CDR2 (germline): SEHNR, FQNEAQ (reference sequence). This CDR3 has 16 residues. The CDR3 DNA sequence: TGTGCCAGCAGAAGGGGACAGAGCTCTGGGGCCAACGTCCTGACTTTC. Its protein product is CASRRGQSSGANVLTF.

This chain uses TRBV6-4 with TRBJ1-5, with 8 bases lining up with TRBD1. After removal of 3 bases from V and 4 bases from J, the junction contained 5 bases not matched to a gene. CDR1 MRHNA and CDR2 SNTAGT come from the germline V gene. The CDR3 has 15 residues. In DNA form, the CDR3 reads TGTGCCAGCAGTGATATTGACAGGGGAAATCAGCCCCAGCATTTT. Translating gives CASSDIDRGNQPQHF.

This chain uses TRBV27 with TRBJ2-3; 11 bases map to TRBD2. In germline, CDR1 is MNHEY, CDR2 SMNVEV (reference sequence). The CDR3 has 18 residues. V lost 6 bases to trimming and J lost 0 bases; unmatched junction nucleotides: 11. The chain's CDR3 is CASSRLAGGLSSTDTQYF. The CDR3 nucleotides are TGTGCCAGCAGCCGCCTAGCGGGGGGCCTTTCTAGCACAGATACGCAGTATTTT.

The chain has TRBV2 and TRBJ2-5; no definite D call. Germline CDR1 reads SNHLY; CDR2 reads FYNNEI. The CDR3 sequence is 11 residues long. Deletions cut 5 bases from V and 5 bases from J, with 6 bases between. The CDR3 is CASSSRETQYF. In DNA, the CDR3 is TGTGCCAGCAGTAGCCGGGAGACCCAGTACTTC.

The chain combines TRBV15 with TRBJ1-5, with D perhaps matching TRBD1 (5 bases). Germline V gives CDR1 LNHNV, CDR2 YYDKDF (reference sequence). The CDR3 sequence is 15 residues long. The V end was cut by 0 bases, the J end by 4 bases, with 10 bases between. The CDR3 is CATSRDPGGNQPQHF. Written as DNA, the CDR3 is TGTGCCACCAGCAGAGATCCGGGGGGTAATCAGCCCCAGCATTTT.

This rearrangement joins TRBV2 to TRBJ1-5; D perhaps matches TRBD1 (6 bases). The length of the CDR3 is 15 residues. Germline-derived CDR1 and CDR2 are SNHLY and FYNNEI. The germline V and J ends were trimmed by 5 bases and 3 bases, with 14 bases remaining between them. The CDR3 DNA sequence: TGTGCCAGCAGTAATGCAGGGGCACTCAATCAGCCCCAGCATTTT. Its translation: CASSNAGALNQPQHF. The full variable domain, in which reference TRBV2 and TRBJ1-5 provide the parts outside the CDR3, is EPEVTQTPSHQVTQMGQEVILRCVPISNHLYFYWYRQILGQKVEFLVSFYNNEISEKSEIFDDQFSVERPDGSNFTLKIRSTKLEDSAMYFCASSNAGALNQPQHFGDGTRLSIL.

This rearrangement joins TRBV29-1 to TRBJ2-5, with D possibly being TRBD2 (6 bases). The V end lost 3 bases, the J end lost 7 bases, and 12 bases lay between the germline ends. Per the germline V gene, CDR1 is SQVTM and CDR2 is ANQGSEA. The CDR3 length is 12 residues. The CDR3 nucleotides are TGCAGCGTTGATAGCGGTGGGGTGACCCAGTACTTC. Translation: CSVDSGGVTQYF.

J is TRBJ1-5 and V is TRBV27, with a possible D match to TRBD1 (6 bases). The CDR3 sequence is 15 residues long. Between the trimmed V and J ends, which lost 2 bases and 4 bases, there was a span of 12 bases. The V gene's germline CDR1 is MNHEY and CDR2 SMNVEV (reference sequence). CDR3 nucleotide sequence: TGTGCCAGCAGTTTAGGGAGGGGGTTGAATCAGCCCCAGCATTTT. Translated: CASSLGRGLNQPQHF.

This rearrangement joins TRBV29-1 to TRBJ2-2; D gene ambiguous. The CDR3 covers 10 residues. The germline V gene encodes CDR1 SQVTM and CDR2 ANQGSEA. Trimming cost V 6 bases and J 5 bases, with 4 bases left between them. The CDR3 loop is CSVFTGELFF. The CDR3 coding sequence is TGCAGCGTCTTTACCGGGGAGCTGTTTTTT.

This clone has a handful of counts. V gene TRBV4-1 combines with J gene TRBJ2-7; 7 positions match TRBD2. The V segment lost 5 bases and the J segment 2 bases; nucleotides outside the gene matches: 12. This CDR3 contains 16 residues. Germline V gene sequence: CDR1 MGHRA, CDR2 YSYEKL. CDR3 amino acids: CASSTKIGGLAYEQYF. CDR3 DNA: TGCGCCAGCAGCACAAAGATAGGAGGACTAGCCTACGAGCAGTACTTC.

The chain recombines TRBV29-1 with TRBJ2-7; no definite D call. The length of the CDR3 is 13 residues. V was trimmed by 4 bases and J by 0 bases, leaving 10 bases between them. Germline CDR1 SQVTM, CDR2 ANQGSEA. Written as DNA, the CDR3 is TGCAGCGTTGTAACTCCTAACTCCTACGAGCAGTACTTC. Translating gives CSVVTPNSYEQYF.

The chain employs TRBV5-1 and TRBJ2-3, with D possibly TRBD1 on 5 matching bases. Germline CDR1 reads SGHRS; CDR2 reads YFSETQ. Trimming removed 6 bases from V and 1 base from J, with 12 bases in between. The CDR3 extends over 14 amino acids. The CDR3 reads CASTSRGGTDTQYF. The DNA for the CDR3 is TGCGCCAGCACATCAAGGGGTGGCACAGATACGCAGTATTTT.

V gene TRBV6-5 combines with J gene TRBJ1-2; D may be TRBD1 (5 bases). V lost 0 bases, J lost 4 bases, and 9 bases lay in between. This CDR3 has 14 amino acids. Germline values: CDR1 MNHEY, CDR2 SVGAGI. The CDR3 DNA reads TGTGCCAGCAGTTACTCGACAGCAACCTATGGCTACACCTTC. Its protein product is CASSYSTATYGYTF.

The table lists this clone with a count of one. CDR3 DNA sequence: TGTGCCAGCAGCAAATCCTCAGGGGGCCAGGAAACGAGCTCCTATAATTCACCCCTCCACTTT. Amino acid sequence: CASSKSSGGQETSSYNSPLHF. The V and J genes are TRBV21-1 and TRBJ1-6; the table's D call, TRBD1, was not checked against the DNA. TRBV21-1 is tagged as a pseudogene. There are 21 residues in the CDR3.

As DNA, the CDR3 is TGTGCCAGCAGGACAGGGAATACTAATAATTCACCCCTCCACTTT. Protein product: CASRTGNTNNSPLHF. V and J are TRBV6-5 and TRBJ1-6; TRBD1 matches at 7 bases. CDR1 is MNHEY, CDR2 SVGAGI, per germline. V was pared by 6 bases and J by 5 bases, with 7 bases of the junction left unmatched. CDR3 size: 15 residues.